Described below is a single TCR beta chain sequence and its context. UMI-tagged TRB cDNA libraries were built via 5' RACE. TCRdb reprocessed the 5' RACE reads and keeps a single row for each CDR3 protein, giving no DNA. This sample's clone table lists some 130,000 distinct CDR3 sequences. This record belongs to a study of CXCR3-negative and CXCR3-positive naive CD8 T cells. The CDR3 loop spans 15 amino acids. The germline V gene encodes CDR1 SGHRS and CDR2 YFSETQ. The chain joins TRBV5-1 to TRBJ2-7; TCRdb outputs TRBD1, but without DNA this stays unchecked. The receptor was derived from a human donor in good health. Some clones in this sample may be carry-over from other donors' samples. Sequenced material: naive CXCR3- CD8+ T cells from blood. Stated subset: CD45RO-CCR7+CD27+CD95- naive CD8+ T cells lacking CXCR3 (TNR3-). CDR3 loop: CASRLRDRAPYEQYF.